Below are 14 T cell receptor beta chains sequenced from a single sample in a study of CD8+CD57+ T cells in acquired aplastic anemia. All sequencing subjects had displayed CD8+CD57+ cell expansion on flow cytometry. Genomic DNA provided the template from which TCR beta VDJ and CDR3 profiles were obtained. MiXCR, applied by TCRdb to the reads, yields one record per CDR3 protein. There are roughly 120,000 distinct CDR3 sequences in the sample; 50% to 60% occur only once, and under 35% lies in the top ten. Sequenced material: sorted CD4+, CD8+, or CD8+CD57+ T cells (not recorded which) from PBMCs. These receptor sequences come from a human donor with aplastic anemia.

The chain combines TRBV11-2 with TRBJ2-1, with TRBD2 identical over 12 bases. This CDR3 comprises 15 residues. V was pared by 5 bases and J by 5 bases, with 4 bases of the junction left unmatched. Germline V gene lookup returns CDR1 SGHAT and CDR2 FQNNGV. CDR3 in amino acids: CASSRGLAGNNEQFF. The DNA of the CDR3 is TGTGCCAGCAGCCGAGGACTAGCGGGGAACAATGAGCAGTTCTTC.

This sequence joins TRBV4-1 and TRBJ2-7; D gene unclear. CDR1 MGHRA and CDR2 YSYEKL come from the germline V gene. The V end lost 1 base, the J end lost 6 bases, and 4 bases lay between the germline ends. The CDR3 length is 11 residues. The CDR3, as DNA: TGCGCCAGCAGCCAAGCGGGCGAGCAGTACTTC. Encoded protein: CASSQAGEQYF.

CDR3 sequence reads: CASSESGAVYEQYF. The CDR3 DNA follows: TGCGCCAGCAGTGAGTCAGGGGCAGTCTACGAGCAGTACTTC. The chain employs TRBV10-2 and TRBJ2-7; tentatively, D is TRBD1 (5 bases). The V and J ends lost 0 bases and 3 bases respectively, with 9 bases between them. Germline V gene sequence: CDR1 WSHSY, CDR2 SAAADI. The CDR3 has 14 amino acids.

This clonotype was counted between two and nine times. The V call is TRBV20-1, the J call TRBJ1-1; a weak D match, TRBD1 (5 bases). The V and J ends lost 5 bases and 6 bases respectively, with 16 bases between them. This CDR3 has 13 amino acids. The germline gives CDR1 DFQATT, CDR2 SNEGSKA (reference sequence). In nucleotides, the CDR3 is TGCAGTGCTGGAGCGGGCAGGGACGCTGAAGCTTTCTTT. The encoded protein is CSAGAGRDAEAFF.

The gene calls are TRBV24-1 and TRBJ2-1; the D gene is possibly TRBD1 (5 bases). Germline CDR1 KGHDR, CDR2 SFDVKD. This CDR3 has 13 amino acids. Trimming pared 4 bases from V and 9 bases from J, leaving 12 bases between. CDR3: CATSDPGQGEQFF. CDR3 nucleotides: TGTGCCACCAGTGACCCGGGCCAGGGTGAGCAGTTCTTC.

This chain links TRBV2 with TRBJ1-2; D not certain. The V gene's germline CDR1 is SNHLY and CDR2 FYNNEI. The CDR3 length is 13 residues. V was cut by 5 bases and J by 4 bases, with 11 bases left in between. CDR3 sequence: CASSPDKIYGYTF. The CDR3 DNA reads as TGTGCCAGCAGTCCCGACAAGATCTATGGCTACACCTTC.

V gene TRBV10-3 combines with J gene TRBJ2-1; 14 nucleotides match TRBD2. V trimming: 10 bases; J trimming: 6 bases; junction bases outside the gene matches: 2. CDR1 ENHRY and CDR2 SYGVKD come from the germline V gene. The CDR3 runs 13 residues. CDR3 protein: CATGLAGANEQFF. In DNA form, the CDR3 reads TGTGCCACGGGACTAGCGGGAGCCAATGAGCAGTTCTTC.

The chain uses TRBV10-3 and TRBJ1-5; 7 bases match TRBD1. V was pared by 2 bases and J by 6 bases, with 4 bases of the junction left unmatched. Germline V lookup: CDR1 ENHRY, CDR2 SYGVKD. This CDR3 region has 14 residues. CDR3: CAISEVGGLQPQHF. CDR3 in DNA: TGTGCCATCAGTGAGGTAGGGGGCCTTCAGCCCCAGCATTTT.

V is TRBV7-8 and J is TRBJ2-7; D is unresolved. The CDR3 totals 12 residues. V was pared by 2 bases and J by 5 bases, with 7 bases between. Germline V lookup: CDR1 SGHVS, CDR2 FQNEAQ. The CDR3 region is CASSLIRHEQYF. As DNA, the CDR3 is TGTGCCAGCAGCTTAATTCGCCACGAGCAGTACTTC.

This clonotype has ten or more counts. J is TRBJ1-1 and V is TRBV4-3; 11 bases are shared with TRBD1. V shed 0 bases, J shed 11 bases, and the junction held 5 bases outside the gene matches. Looked up from germline, CDR1 is LGHNA and CDR2 is YSLEER. This CDR3 comprises 14 residues. In nucleotides, the CDR3 is TGCGCCAGCAGCCAAGATCAATGGGACAGGGGGGCTTTCTTT. It codes for CASSQDQWDRGAFF.

The chain is built from TRBV11-2 and TRBJ2-3, with 8 positions matching TRBD2. CDR3 length equals 15 residues. The J segment lost 3 bases and the V segment lost 3 bases, leaving 5 bases of the junction unmatched. CDR1 and CDR2 (germline): SGHAT, FQNNGV. CDR3 in amino acids: CASSFRLAITDTQYF. CDR3 DNA sequence: TGTGCCAGCAGCTTCAGACTAGCGATAACAGATACGCAGTATTTT. The complete variable domain, with remaining parts taken from reference TRBV11-2 and TRBJ2-3, reads EAGVAQSPRYKIIEKRQSVAFWCNPISGHATLYWYQQILGQGPKLLIQFQNNGVVDDSQLPKDRFSAERLKGVDSTLKIQPAKLEDSAVYLCASSFRLAITDTQYFGPGTRLTVL.

The rearrangement joins TRBV10-3 to TRBJ2-3, with D possibly being TRBD2 (6 bases). From germline, CDR1 is ENHRY and CDR2 SYGVKD. The CDR3 has 16 amino acids. V was clipped by 8 bases and J by 0 bases, with 18 bases between them. In DNA form, the CDR3 reads TGTGCCATCGGGGAGGCTAGCAGTTTTAGCACAGATACGCAGTATTTT. It translates to CAIGEASSFSTDTQYF.

This chain joins TRBV2 and TRBJ2-7; D is possibly TRBD1 (6 bases). Trimming removed 7 bases at V and 0 bases at J, with 19 bases between. Germline assignment: CDR1 SNHLY and CDR2 FYNNEI. This CDR3 has 16 residues. CDR3 region: CASKGTSPRVSYEQYF. In DNA, the CDR3 is TGTGCCAGCAAAGGGACATCCCCTCGGGTCTCCTACGAGCAGTACTTC.

This clonotype was seen just once. The rearrangement joins TRBV20-1 to TRBJ2-7; D might be TRBD1 (5 bases). Germline loops: CDR1 DFQATT, CDR2 SNEGSKA (reference sequence). V was cut by 1 base and J by 3 bases, with 7 bases left in between. The CDR3 is 12 amino acids. CDR3 in amino acids: CSARVTDYEQYF. As DNA, the CDR3 is TGCAGTGCTAGAGTGACAGACTACGAGCAGTACTTC.